These 28 T cell receptor beta chains share one sample of origin, sequenced in a study of breast tumors, draining lymph nodes, adjacent tissues. TCRdb re-analysed the multiplex PCR reads in MiXCR, keeping a single row per CDR3 protein. The table has 20,000 or so distinct CDR3 sequences, 43% seen once. Sequencing used breast tumor tissue. The receptor set was obtained from a female donor with breast cancer. Some clones in this sample may be carry-over from other donors' samples.

This chain uses TRBV7-9 with TRBJ1-2, with TRBD1 matching over 8 bases. The V gene's germline CDR1 is SEHNR and CDR2 FQNEAQ (reference sequence). The CDR3 loop spans 16 amino acids. V shed 5 bases and J 3 bases; nucleotides not matched to a gene: 11. The CDR3 loop reads CASSGGVDRVDYGYTF. In DNA, the CDR3 is TGTGCCAGCAGCGGCGGCGTGGACAGGGTAGACTATGGCTACACCTTC.

As regards this clonotype: At one end the junction does not follow the germline gene, possibly because of a read error. The chain employs TRBV6-6 and TRBJ2-7; D gene uncertain. Per germline, CDR1 MNHNY and CDR2 SVGAGI (reference sequence). This CDR3 comprises 12 residues. CDR3 sequence reads: CAGSSKGPEQYF. For the CDR3, the DNA is TGTGCCGGCAGTTCCAAGGGTCCCGAGCAGTACTTC.

The table lists this clonotype with many counts. J is TRBJ2-3 and V is TRBV4-1; 8 bases match TRBD2. This CDR3 region has 17 residues. Germline CDR1 and CDR2: MGHRA and YSYEKL. Losses at the gene ends were 4 bases for V and 3 bases for J; bases not matched to a gene: 12. The CDR3 protein is CASSLGPPTGGTDTQYF. As DNA, the CDR3 is TGCGCCAGCAGCCTAGGTCCCCCGACGGGGGGGACAGATACGCAGTATTTT.

This clonotype was recorded a few times. Since the CDR3 does not end with the conserved phenylalanine or tryptophan, this likely comes from a read error. The chain carries TRBV7-9 and TRBJ2-7; 11 bases map to TRBD1. The CDR3 is 14 amino acids. Germline CDR1 reads SEHNR; CDR2 reads FQNEAQ (reference sequence). In nucleotides, the CDR3 is TGTGCCGGCAGCCCGGACAGGGGGCGGAACGAGCAGTACCTC. Translation: CAGSPDRGRNEQYL.

The chain joins TRBV24-1 to TRBJ2-3, with 9 positions matching TRBD2. The CDR3 extends over 15 amino acids. Germline V gene sequence: CDR1 KGHDR, CDR2 SFDVKD. The ends lost 3 bases at V and 4 bases at J; junction bases unmatched: 4. The CDR3 DNA follows: TGTGCCACCAGTGATAGCGGGAGGCCCTCAGATACGCAGTATTTT. Its protein is CATSDSGRPSDTQYF.

The chain joins TRBV6-5 to TRBJ2-7; 7 positions match TRBD1. V lost 5 bases to trimming and J lost 2 bases; unmatched junction nucleotides: 6. This CDR3 is built from 14 residues. Germline CDR1 MNHEY, CDR2 SVGAGI. The CDR3 loop is CASSQGQRTYEQYF. For the CDR3, the DNA is TGTGCCAGCAGTCAGGGACAGCGCACCTACGAGCAGTACTTC.

In its sample, this clonotype was seen many times. The gene calls are TRBV6-6 and TRBJ2-3; no firm D call. CDR1 and CDR2 (germline): MNHNY, SVGAGI (reference sequence). The V end lost 0 bases, the J end lost 5 bases, and 9 bases lay between the germline ends. The CDR3 is 14 amino acids. The DNA of the CDR3 is TGTGCCAGCAGTTACTCGAAAGGGCAAGATACGCAGTATTTT. The encoded protein is CASSYSKGQDTQYF.

In the case of this clonotype: A much larger clone differs from this one at a single base, so this may be a read error. No conserved phenylalanine or tryptophan is present at the end of the CDR3, so a read error is the likely explanation. This chain joins TRBV6-6 and TRBJ1-1, with TRBD1 matching over 9 bases. V was pared by 6 bases and J by 3 bases, with 11 bases of the junction left unmatched. The CDR3 has 16 amino acids. CDR1 is MNHNY and CDR2 is SVGAGI in the germline V gene (reference sequence). CDR3 amino acids: CASSWGQGPFYTEAFL. The CDR3 coding sequence is TGTGCCAGCAGCTGGGGACAGGGTCCGTTCTACACTGAAGCTTTCCTT.

Many counts were recorded for this clonotype. J is TRBJ2-1 and V is TRBV11-3; 10 nucleotides line up with TRBD2. The CDR3 runs to 15 residues. V lost 6 bases and J lost 6; bases outside the gene matches: 8. Germline V CDR1 and CDR2: SGHNT, YENEEA. CDR3 sequence: CASSIPGTSVNEQFF. CDR3 DNA: TGTGCCAGCAGTATCCCCGGGACTAGCGTCAATGAGCAGTTCTTC.

In its sample, this clonotype ranks as medium-sized. The rearrangement links TRBV15 to TRBJ2-1; perhaps TRBD1 as D (6 bases). The V gene lost 4 bases and the J gene lost 1 base, with 17 bases spanning the gap. Per germline, CDR1 LNHNV and CDR2 YYDKDF (reference sequence). There are 17 residues in the CDR3. CDR3 DNA sequence: TGTGCCACCAGCACGAGCCAGACAGGTCCGTCCTACAATGAGCAGTTCTTC. This translates into CATSTSQTGPSYNEQFF. The complete variable domain, with remaining parts taken from reference TRBV15 and TRBJ2-1, reads DAMVIQNPRYQVTQFGKPVTLSCSQTLNHNVMYWYQQKSSQAPKLLFHYYDKDFNNEADTPDNFQSRRPNTSFCFLDIRSPGLGDTAMYLCATSTSQTGPSYNEQFFGPGTRLTVL.

The genes are TRBV9 and TRBJ2-1, with a tentative D call TRBD2 (7 bases). V lost 0 bases and J lost 8, with 21 bases in between. This CDR3 region has 17 residues. Germline loops: CDR1 SGDLS, CDR2 YYNGEE. CDR3 nucleotides: TGTGCCAGCAGCGTAGTAGGGGGGGGACTCACAATGGATGAGCAGTTCTTC. This gives the protein CASSVVGGGLTMDEQFF.

About this clonotype: A much larger clone sits a single nucleotide away, making a read error possible. As the CDR3 is not closed by the conserved phenylalanine or tryptophan, this likely results from a read error. The genes are TRBV20-1 and TRBJ1-1; the D is unclear. This CDR3 region has 11 residues. V was trimmed by 6 bases and J by 1 base, leaving 6 bases between them. CDR1 is DFQATT, CDR2 SNEGSKA, per germline (reference sequence). In DNA, the CDR3 is TGCAGTGCAGTTCGGAACACTGAAGCTTTCTGT. Translating gives CSAVRNTEAFC.

This clonotype was seen many times. The chain links TRBV4-3 to TRBJ2-5, with TRBD2 matching over 9 bases. The ends lost 1 base at V and 5 bases at J; junction bases unmatched: 8. CDR3 length: 16 residues. Germline CDR1 reads LGHNA; CDR2 reads YSLEER. The CDR3 loop reads CASSQGLGAGGETQYF. The DNA of the CDR3 is TGCGCCAGCAGCCAAGGTTTGGGGGCGGGAGGGGAGACCCAGTACTTC.

By share of the sample, this clonotype is medium-sized. The chain couples TRBV9 to TRBJ2-3; TRBD1 might be the D (6 bases). CDR3 length: 13 residues. Germline lookup yields CDR1 SGDLS and CDR2 YYNGEE. Trimming took 3 bases from V and 5 from J, leaving 10 bases between them. As DNA, the CDR3 is TGTGCCAGCAGCGAGGGGGATGAAGATACGCAGTATTTT. The encoded protein is CASSEGDEDTQYF.

A note on this clonotype: At one boundary the junction diverges from the germline segment, which might be a read error. The V call is TRBV10-2, the J call TRBJ1-2, with TRBD1 as a possible D gene (5 bases). The CDR3 is made up of 14 amino acids. Germline CDR1 is WSHSY and CDR2 is SAAADI. Here the CDR3 reads CASSEGVWDYGHSF. The CDR3 region has the DNA TGCGCCAGCAGTGAGGGGGTATGGGACTATGGCCACTCCTTT.

This clonotype was recorded at least ten times. A single base separates this from a much larger clone, so it may be a read error. V usage is TRBV6-5 and J usage is TRBJ2-7; no firm D call. V gave up 6 bases and J gave up 0 bases, with 6 bases separating them. CDR1 MNHEY and CDR2 SVGAGI come from the germline V gene. The CDR3 covers 12 residues. For the CDR3, the DNA is TGTGCCAGCAGCCCTGGCTCCTACGAGCAGTACTTC. This gives the protein CASSPGSYEQYF.

This clonotype came up many times. The chain recombines TRBV20-1 with TRBJ2-1, with D hard to call. Germline values: CDR1 DFQATT, CDR2 SNEGSKA (reference sequence). This CDR3 is 11 amino acids long. V lost 5 bases to trimming and J lost 9 bases, with 11 bases between them. In DNA form, the CDR3 reads TGCAGTGCTCTTAGTGGGCCTGAGCAGTTCTTC. Its protein is CSALSGPEQFF.

CDR3 residues: CASSVVTAYSNQPQHF. Written as DNA, the CDR3 is TGCGCCAGCAGTGTCGTGACAGCTTATAGCAATCAGCCCCAGCATTTT. This sequence joins TRBV5-1 and TRBJ1-5; D perhaps matches TRBD1 (5 bases). The germline CDR1 and CDR2 sequences are SGHRS and YFSETQ. The V end lost 5 bases, the J end lost 0 bases, and 15 bases lay between the germline ends. CDR3 size: 16 residues.

This clonotype has ten or more counts. The chain employs TRBV18 and TRBJ2-3; possibly TRBD1 or TRBD2 for D (5 bases each). CDR1 is KGHSH, CDR2 LQKENI, per germline. This CDR3 has 15 residues. V lost 2 bases to trimming and J lost 3 bases, with 12 bases between them. The CDR3 nucleotides are TGTGCCAGCTCACCATTGAGGGACCGTACAGATACGCAGTATTTT. It codes for CASSPLRDRTDTQYF.

On this clonotype itself: No DNA is shown, since the ends of the CDR3 on it are uncertain; the CDR3 is the one TCRdb lists. The chain links TRBV20-1 to TRBJ1-2. CDR1 is DFQATT and CDR2 is SNEGSKA in the germline V gene (reference sequence). The CDR3 adds up to 22 amino acids, both ends counted. CDR3 loop: CSARDPGILYEQYFGPGYGYTF.

This clonotype was seen many times. A much more abundant neighbour one base away suggests this may be a read error. Since no conserved phenylalanine or tryptophan closes the CDR3, a read error is the likely cause. The V and J genes are TRBV20-1 and TRBJ2-1, with D uncertain. The CDR3 contains 10 residues. The V end lost 3 bases, the J end lost 4 bases, and 1 base lay between the germline ends. Germline V gives CDR1 DFQATT, CDR2 SNEGSKA (reference sequence). This chain's CDR3 is CSASYNEQFS. DNA of the CDR3: TGCAGTGCTAGTTACAATGAGCAGTTCTCC.

This clonotype appeared many times. The rearrangement uses TRBV6-5 and TRBJ1-6; the match to TRBD1 covers 12 bases. V lost 4 bases, J lost 8 bases, and 6 bases stayed unmatched. Per the germline V gene, CDR1 is MNHEY and CDR2 is SVGAGI. The CDR3 is 16 amino acids. This CDR3 is CASSSGTGGAYSPLHF. The CDR3 nucleotides read TGTGCCAGCAGTTCCGGGACAGGGGGCGCGTATTCACCCCTCCACTTT.

This clonotype was seen repeatedly, ten times or more. This chain connects TRBV2 to TRBJ2-1, with a weak D call TRBD1 (6 bases). Germline V gene data show CDR1 as SNHLY and CDR2 as FYNNEI. This CDR3 is built from 13 residues. Trimming took 8 bases from V and 5 from J, leaving 13 bases between them. As DNA, the CDR3 is TGTGCCAGCGGAGGACAGACCAACAATGAGCAGTTCTTC. It codes for CASGGQTNNEQFF.

The rearrangement uses TRBV2 and TRBJ1-6; D is ambiguous. The CDR3 covers 12 residues. The V and J ends lost 6 bases and 10 bases respectively, with 10 bases between them. Germline lookup yields CDR1 SNHLY and CDR2 FYNNEI. CDR3 loop: CASSWGNSPLHF. CDR3 bases: TGTGCCAGCAGCTGGGGAAACTCACCCCTCCACTTT.

This clonotype was seen ten or more times. The chain is built from TRBV27 and TRBJ2-7; no firm D call. Germline values: CDR1 MNHEY, CDR2 SMNVEV (reference sequence). The CDR3 runs 13 residues. Trimming took 5 bases from V and 1 from J, leaving 9 bases between them. This CDR3 reads CASSPASSYEQYF. The CDR3 DNA follows: TGTGCCAGCAGTCCCGCCAGTTCCTACGAGCAGTACTTC.

This clonotype counts as medium-sized. V is TRBV20-1 and J is TRBJ1-6, with D hard to call. From germline, CDR1 is DFQATT and CDR2 SNEGSKA (reference sequence). The V gene lost 5 bases and the J gene lost 0 bases, with 11 bases spanning the gap. CDR3 size: 15 residues. This CDR3 reads CSAPGDSSYNSPLHF. CDR3 coding DNA: TGCAGTGCTCCCGGGGATAGCTCCTATAATTCACCCCTCCACTTT.

This clonotype was recorded many times. CDR3 in DNA: TGTGCCAGAGGCCCTCGTGGCTACACCTTC. Its translation: CARGPRGYTF. The V gene is TRBV9, the J gene TRBJ1-2, with D hard to call. V lost 8 bases and J lost 7, with 9 bases in between. This CDR3 has 10 amino acids. CDR1 and CDR2 (germline): SGDLS, YYNGEE.

A remark on this clonotype: Since the CDR3 does not end with the conserved phenylalanine or tryptophan, this likely comes from a read error. No DNA is shown, since the ends of the CDR3 on it are uncertain; the CDR3 is the one TCRdb lists. The rearrangement joins TRBV29-1 to TRBJ2-1; the table's D call, TRBD2, has no DNA check behind it. The germline V gene has CDR1 SQVTM and CDR2 ANQGSEA. From its first to its last residue, the CDR3 has 12 amino acids. The CDR3 region is CSALRDSIGAFL.